The sequence of this T cell receptor beta chain was determined in a study of blood T cell repertoires in COVID-19 (dated by TCRdb to 2018 to 2021). Some background on the complete study: The collaborator samples originated in the United States, Italy and Spain and spanned the acute and convalescent phases of COVID-19. Where available, HLA class I and class II types were taken from metadata supplied by the sample provider and were not determined by assay-based typing. A freely available public database, intended as a resource for researchers studying the immune response to SARS-CoV-2, is where the repertoires were released. Sample metadata almost always included a de-identified subject ID, COVID-19 status, age in years and sex. The prospective study material was composed of cDNA or gDNA derived from T cells, B-cell-depleted T cells, or PBMCs. The dataset comprised deeply sampled blood TCRbeta repertoires from subjects exposed to, actively infected with, or recovered from COVID-19. The samples were drawn from the first 160 participants of the ongoing ImmuneRACE study and from 950 to 1,500 subjects provided by 6 global collaborators. The paper as a whole reports these results and caveats: The amount of clinical and demographic metadata varied by source and participant and was provided uncurated.

The collaborating institutions used their own protocols to collect whole blood in K2EDTA tubes. For TCRbeta analysis, collaborators shipped samples in one of three forms: frozen whole blood, isolated PBMCs, or DNA extracted from either of those sample types. Counted from cysteine to phenylalanine, this CDR3 has 19 amino acids. Only CDR3 DNA remains: 57 bases, in frame from the first base. The V end gives up 1 base and the J end 5 bases, leaving 18 bases in the junction not matched to a gene. CDR1 and CDR2 were assigned from the germline V gene as SGHRS and YFSETQ. The immunoSEQ Assay, a bias-controlled multiplex PCR, was used to amplify TCRbeta CDR3 regions from genomic DNA. In the paper's pipeline: The number of nucleated cells in each sample was estimated from the amplification of reference gene primers within the assay. To quantify the absolute abundance of each unique TCRbeta CDR3 rearrangement, sequence reads were collapsed and filtered. Productive Simpson clonality was computed per sample as the square root of Simpson's diversity index over productive rearrangements. Entries here come from immuneACCESS through TCRdb and include only in-frame sequences with V and J called. Some clones fail to appear in such tables; in the studies checked, an unresolved V gene covers under half of the shortfall, and the cause of the remainder is unknown. V, J and clone size were drawn from that table, and D and trimming were deduced from the DNA. Present in this sample are some 37,000 clones, over 70% of which were seen just once. Around 32% of the sample comes from the top ten.

A note on this clone: Its antigen is not yet known. Nothing much larger sits one base from this clone, and base qualities are not available.

The chain couples TRBV5-1 to TRBJ2-1, with TRBD1 matching 7 junction bases. The receptor comes from a man older than 75 with active or convalescent COVID-19. Sequencing was carried out using peripheral blood. The bases are TGCGCCAGCAGCTTGTTCTGGCCGAGAGAACAGGGGAACAACAATGAGCAGTTCTTC. Its protein product is CASSLFWPREQGNNNEQFF.